The 10 T cell receptor beta chains below were found in one sample sequenced in a study of T cells after posttransplantation cyclophosphamide. Cyclophosphamide on days +3 and +4 followed busulfan-fludarabine conditioning and a marrow graft. Sequencing used immunoSEQ multiplex PCR; TCRdb keeps in-frame clones, though not all of them. The sample carries 2,500 to 3,500 clones, around 62% recorded once. The input for sequencing was PBMCs, taken 30 days after allogeneic stem cell transplant with posttransplant cyclophosphamide. These receptors were taken from a male patient between 55 and 70 years old who received an allogeneic stem cell transplant from a related donor and was CMV-positive. Some T cells may be graft donor cells.

The genes are TRBV5-5 and TRBJ2-7; D gene ambiguous. The CDR3 consists of 13 residues. Trimming stripped 4 bases from V and 0 bases from J, with 8 bases between. Germline V lookup: CDR1 SGHKS, CDR2 YYEKEE (reference sequence). The CDR3 sequence: CASSPYLSYEQYF. In DNA form, the CDR3 reads TGTGCCAGCAGCCCCTATCTCTCCTACGAGCAGTACTTC.

The chain joins TRBV7-3 to TRBJ1-1; 9 bases line up with TRBD1. The germline gives CDR1 SGHTA, CDR2 FQGTGA. The CDR3 extends over 17 amino acids. The J segment lost 8 bases and the V segment lost 4 bases, leaving 17 bases of the junction unmatched. CDR3 sequence reads: CASSSTGRGQGRREAFF. The CDR3 DNA reads TGTGCCAGCAGCTCAACAGGCCGGGGACAGGGCCGTCGGGAAGCTTTCTTT.

The chain combines TRBV18 with TRBJ2-7, with 8 nucleotides matching TRBD2. The CDR3 extends over 15 amino acids. Germline V CDR1 and CDR2: KGHSH, LQKENI. The V gene end was trimmed by 5 bases and the J gene end by 1 base; junction bases not matched to a gene: 7. The CDR3 reads CASSSTSARSYEQYF. The CDR3 DNA reads TGTGCCAGCTCATCGACTAGCGCTAGATCCTACGAGCAGTACTTC.

The V gene is TRBV7-9, the J gene TRBJ2-1; no definite D call. Per the germline V gene, CDR1 is SEHNR and CDR2 is FQNEAQ (reference sequence). The CDR3 loop spans 12 amino acids. Trimming pared 2 bases from V and 10 bases from J, leaving 9 bases between. The CDR3 loop reads CASSLTRFEQFF. CDR3 DNA sequence: TGTGCCAGCAGCTTAACACGTTTCGAGCAGTTCTTC.

The rearrangement links TRBV5-5 to TRBJ1-4; D possibly corresponds to TRBD1 (6 bases). This CDR3 comprises 16 residues. The germline V and J ends were trimmed by 4 bases and 8 bases, with 21 bases remaining between them. The germline V gene encodes CDR1 SGHKS and CDR2 YYEKEE (reference sequence). The DNA of the CDR3 is TGTGCCAGCAGCCCTGCTTACGTACAGGGCGGCGAAAAACTGTTTTTT. Its translation: CASSPAYVQGGEKLFF.

This clone was seen only a few times. The chain carries TRBV7-9 and TRBJ2-7; maybe TRBD1 (6 bases). Trimming shortened V by 6 bases and J by 1 base, and 13 bases separated the two germline ends. The CDR3 loop spans 14 amino acids. CDR1 SEHNR and CDR2 FQNEAQ come from the germline V gene (reference sequence). The CDR3 DNA is TGTGCCAGCAGGGACTCACAGGGATCCTACGAGCAGTACTTC. Amino acids: CASRDSQGSYEQYF. Supplemented by reference TRBV7-9 and TRBJ2-7, the full variable domain reads DTGVSQNPRHKITKRGQNVTFRCDPISEHNRLYWYRQTLGQGPEFLTYFQNEAQLEKSRLLSDRFSAERPKGSFSTLEIQRTEQGDSAMYLCASRDSQGSYEQYFGPGTRLTVT.

CDR3 DNA: TGTGCCAGCACTCAGACAGGCGACTTCTACGAGCAGTACTTC. This encodes CASTQTGDFYEQYF. This chain joins TRBV7-9 and TRBJ2-7; TRBD1 is a possible D gene (6 bases). V lost 7 bases to trimming and J lost 3 bases, with 16 bases between them. The CDR3 loop spans 14 amino acids. Germline V gene lookup returns CDR1 SEHNR and CDR2 FQNEAQ (reference sequence).

This clone was seen only once. The J gene is TRBJ2-5, the V gene TRBV2; possible D gene TRBD2, 5 bases. The DNA end favors TRBJ2-7, so the J call may be wrong. This CDR3 is built from 12 residues. The V gene's germline CDR1 is SNHLY and CDR2 FYNNEI. For the CDR3, the DNA is TGTGCCAGCAGTGAACGGGGTTACGAGCAGTACTTC. Translating it yields CASSERGYEQYF.

The chain recombines TRBV28 with TRBJ1-2; tentatively, D is TRBD1 (6 bases). Deletions cut 4 bases from V and 3 bases from J, with 15 bases between. This CDR3 is 15 amino acids long. The germline gives CDR1 MDHEN, CDR2 SYDVKM. This CDR3 is CASSSSRGFDYGYTF. The CDR3 nucleotides are TGTGCCAGCAGTTCTTCCAGGGGATTTGACTATGGCTACACCTTC.

The chain is built from TRBV30 and TRBJ1-2; no reliable D call. Per the germline V gene, CDR1 is GTSNPN and CDR2 is SVGIG (reference sequence). The CDR3 is made up of 11 amino acids. V was clipped by 5 bases and J by 14 bases, with 18 bases between them. This CDR3 is CAWFRHLGITF. CDR3 coding DNA: TGTGCCTGGTTTAGACACCTCGGCATAACCTTC. The whole variable domain, remainder taken from reference TRBV30 and TRBJ1-2, is SQTIHQWPATLVQPVGSPLSLECTVEGTSNPNLYWYRQAAGRGLQLLFYSVGIGQISSEVPQNLSASRPQDRQFILSSKKLLLSDSGFYLCAWFRHLGITFGSGTRLTVV.